A selection of T cell receptor beta chains follows, all from one sample in a study of blood T cells in healthy people across ages. One entry per CDR3 protein, called by TCRdb with MiXCR from the 5' RACE reads. The sample shows roughly 2 million distinct CDR3 sequences, just under 50% of them seen only once. The material sequenced was blood. All receptors come from a woman aged 40 to 50 in good health. Both conserved end residues are part of each CDR3. Each record gives: J gene, V gene, clone size, CDR3 protein. Clone size is not always given. Where it is, it says once, few, many or a class for expanded clones.

TRBJ2-5	TRBV5-1	.	CASSWADRGPQETQYF
TRBJ1-1	TRBV7-2	.	CASSRRQGQAEAFF
TRBJ2-3	TRBV5-1	.	CASSSVTGLPSDTQYF
TRBJ2-5	TRBV9	.	CASSPRQGGSRETQYF
TRBJ1-6	TRBV20-1	.	CSARDQEGVTSPLHF
TRBJ2-7	TRBV10-3	many	CAISGEGKQYF
TRBJ2-7	TRBV24-1	.	CATSDRDRGHEQYF
TRBJ2-3	TRBV20-1	.	CSAKSGGHPTDTQYF
TRBJ2-4	TRBV20-1	few	CSAGRGLAKNIQYF
TRBJ1-1	TRBV29-1	few	CSVGQGINTEAFF
TRBJ2-3	TRBV12-3/TRBV12-4	.	CASSWTSGPDTQYF
TRBJ1-2	TRBV7-8	.	CASSLAGDRYYGYTF
TRBJ2-1	TRBV4-1	few	CASSQDVQSSEQFF
TRBJ2-7	TRBV29-1	.	CSVRRFSYEQYF
TRBJ2-5	TRBV7-2	few	CASSPAGAGLQETQYF
TRBJ2-3	TRBV4-3	.	CASSWGTSEGTDTQYF
TRBJ2-3	TRBV4-1	.	CASSPLWGDTDTQYF
TRBJ1-2	TRBV27	.	CASSLSSDFYGYTF
TRBJ2-1	TRBV7-2	few	CASSPPWAREQFF
TRBJ1-2	TRBV20-1	.	CSASREVVVGYTF
TRBJ1-1	TRBV25-1	few	CASSESGRGNTEAFF
TRBJ1-6	TRBV7-2	.	CASSLAPREGNSPLHF
TRBJ1-1	TRBV2	few	CASSESVNTEAFF
TRBJ2-3	TRBV7-2	few	CASRPRGGSSPDTQYF